One sample yielded the 23 T cell receptor beta chains listed below, sequenced in a study of blood T cell repertoires in COVID-19. TCRdb keeps only in-frame clones here, not all; method: immunoSEQ multiplex PCR. Of about 100,000 clones in the sample, under 85% were seen once. Specimen: peripheral blood. Receptor source: a woman in her seventies with acute or convalescent COVID-19.

The chain joins TRBV2 to TRBJ1-5; 7 bases are shared with TRBD1. The CDR3 is 15 amino acids. Germline lookup yields CDR1 SNHLY and CDR2 FYNNEI. With 7 bases clipped from V and 7 bases from J, the junction kept 13 bases outside the gene matches. As DNA, the CDR3 is TGTGCCAGCACTCGGGACAGCTCACCACGACAGCCCCAGCATTTT. Amino acid sequence: CASTRDSSPRQPQHF.

Of note for this clone: Distinct nucleotide sequences in the sample also encode this CDR3. The genes are TRBV5-1 and TRBJ2-5, with D tentatively TRBD2 (5 bases). Germline CDR1 reads SGHRS; CDR2 reads YFSETQ. Trimming stripped 2 bases from V and 4 bases from J, with 9 bases between. This CDR3 is built from 13 residues. This CDR3 is CASSLGGSETQYF. CDR3 nucleotide sequence: TGCGCCAGCAGCTTAGGCGGGTCAGAGACCCAGTACTTC.

This rearrangement joins TRBV28 to TRBJ2-1; D is perhaps TRBD2 (6 bases). The CDR3 length is 14 residues. Trimming removed 2 bases at V and 3 bases at J, with 8 bases between. Germline assignment: CDR1 MDHEN and CDR2 SYDVKM. CDR3 region: CASSLGGDYNEQFF. The CDR3 region has the DNA TGTGCCAGCAGTTTAGGCGGGGACTACAATGAGCAGTTCTTC.

The rearrangement links TRBV27 to TRBJ2-2; D ambiguous. The CDR3 consists of 11 residues. V was cut by 4 bases and J by 12 bases, with 9 bases left in between. The germline CDR1 and CDR2 sequences are MNHEY and SMNVEV (reference sequence). The CDR3, as DNA: TGTGCCAGCAGTTCCTACGAAAAGCTGTTTTTT. Translated, it gives CASSSYEKLFF.

The chain has TRBV5-8 and TRBJ1-6; TRBD1 aligns across 7 bases. Germline CDR1 and CDR2: SGHTS and YDEGEE. The CDR3 has 14 residues. With 0 bases clipped from V and 10 bases from J, the junction kept 4 bases outside the gene matches. In DNA, the CDR3 is TGTGCCAGCAGCTTGGACAGGGGAGGCTCACCCCTCCACTTT. Amino acids: CASSLDRGGSPLHF.

The rearrangement links TRBV5-1 to TRBJ1-1, with D unresolved. V was shortened by 4 bases and J by 7 bases, with 11 bases between the two germline ends. Germline V lookup: CDR1 SGHRS, CDR2 YFSETQ. The CDR3 totals 12 residues. CDR3 sequence (DNA): TGCGCCAGCAGCGGGCTTAGTGGTGAAGCTTTCTTT. Its translation is CASSGLSGEAFF.

This clone was detected only a few times. The chain recombines TRBV5-1 with TRBJ1-2; possible D gene TRBD1, 5 bases. CDR3 length equals 16 residues. Trimming took off 0 bases at V and 4 bases at J, with 16 bases between the two ends. Germline CDR1 and CDR2: SGHRS and YFSETQ. The CDR3 nucleotides are TGCGCCAGCAGCTTGGATGGGCAGGGTGCTGTCTATGGCTACACCTTC. Protein sequence: CASSLDGQGAVYGYTF.

The chain combines TRBV6-5 with TRBJ1-1; possibly TRBD1 for D (5 bases). This CDR3 is 15 amino acids long. The germline V gene has CDR1 MNHEY and CDR2 SVGAGI. V dropped 2 bases and J dropped 0 bases, with 10 bases sitting between them. The CDR3 is CASSYRQTMNTEAFF. CDR3 in DNA: TGTGCCAGCAGTTACAGACAGACCATGAACACTGAAGCTTTCTTT.

The chain is built from TRBV7-9 and TRBJ2-1; 8 nucleotides match TRBD1. CDR1 is SEHNR and CDR2 is FQNEAQ in the germline V gene (reference sequence). V was clipped by 5 bases and J by 1 base; unmatched bases: 10. The CDR3 covers 17 residues. The CDR3 is CASSPDRGHHSYNEQFF. CDR3 coding DNA: TGTGCCAGCAGCCCTGACAGGGGACACCATTCCTACAATGAGCAGTTCTTC. The full variable domain, completed using reference TRBV7-9 and TRBJ2-1, is DTGVSQNPRHKITKRGQNVTFRCDPISEHNRLYWYRQTLGQGPEFLTYFQNEAQLEKSRLLSDRFSAERPKGSFSTLEIQRTEQGDSAMYLCASSPDRGHHSYNEQFFGPGTRLTVL.

This chain joins TRBV5-4 and TRBJ1-2; TRBD1 might be the D (6 bases). The germline V and J ends were trimmed by 1 base and 4 bases, with 11 bases remaining between them. CDR1 SGHNT and CDR2 YYREEE come from the germline V gene (reference sequence). CDR3 size: 14 residues. In DNA, the CDR3 is TGTGCCAGCAGCTTGCTGGGACAAGTCTATGGCTACACCTTC. The encoded protein is CASSLLGQVYGYTF.

This clone appeared a single time. The chain uses TRBV11-2 and TRBJ2-3; D unclear. Germline CDR1 SGHAT, CDR2 FQNNGV. The CDR3 has 16 residues. Trimming took 5 bases from V and 0 from J, leaving 15 bases between them. The CDR3 region is CASSARGGNSTDTQYF. CDR3 nucleotides: TGTGCCAGCAGCGCGAGAGGTGGTAATAGCACAGATACGCAGTATTTT.

This rearrangement joins TRBV5-1 to TRBJ2-1; 10 nucleotides agree with TRBD1. The germline V gene has CDR1 SGHRS and CDR2 YFSETQ. After removal of 5 bases from V and 7 bases from J, the junction contained 9 bases not matched to a gene. The CDR3 totals 15 residues. The chain's CDR3 is CASRPGQGDLNEQFF. CDR3 in DNA: TGCGCCAGCAGGCCCGGACAGGGGGATTTGAATGAGCAGTTCTTC.

The gene calls are TRBV5-1 and TRBJ2-7, with TRBD2 matching 16 bases. The CDR3 consists of 17 residues. V was clipped by 4 bases and J by 6 bases; unmatched bases: 10. Germline assignment: CDR1 SGHRS and CDR2 YFSETQ. CDR3 coding DNA: TGCGCCAGCAGCCCGGGACTAGCGGGAGGGCCGGGGTGCGAGCAGTACTTC. Translating it yields CASSPGLAGGPGCEQYF. The whole variable domain, remainder taken from reference TRBV5-1 and TRBJ2-7, is KAGVTQTPRYLIKTRGQQVTLSCSPISGHRSVSWYQQTPGQGLQFLFEYFSETQRNKGNFPGRFSGRQFSNSRSEMNVSTLELGDSALYLCASSPGLAGGPGCEQYFGPGTRLTVT.

CDR3: CASSSHSVSSTDTQYF. DNA for the CDR3: TGTGCCAGCAGTTCACATAGCGTCTCTAGCACAGATACGCAGTATTTT. The chain has TRBV2 and TRBJ2-3; possibly TRBD2 for D (5 bases). CDR3 size: 16 residues. The V gene lost 5 bases and the J gene lost 0 bases, with 15 bases spanning the gap. Germline V gene data show CDR1 as SNHLY and CDR2 as FYNNEI.

The V call is TRBV4-1, the J call TRBJ1-2; no clear D gene. Per the germline V gene, CDR1 is MGHRA and CDR2 is YSYEKL. V was shortened by 4 bases and J by 5 bases, with 17 bases between the two germline ends. This CDR3 is built from 15 residues. This chain's CDR3 is CASSPPSVRLYGYTF. CDR3 DNA sequence: TGCGCCAGCAGCCCCCCCTCGGTGAGATTATATGGCTACACCTTC.

With respect to this clone: Other DNA sequences in the same sample also yield this CDR3. This chain connects TRBV7-2 to TRBJ1-3; D perhaps matches TRBD1 (6 bases). Germline V lookup: CDR1 SGHTA, CDR2 FQGNSA. V lost 1 base, J lost 4 bases, and 11 bases lay in between. This CDR3 region has 15 residues. CDR3 DNA: TGTGCCAGCAGCTTAGGATCAGGGGCCGGAAACACCATATATTTT. It encodes CASSLGSGAGNTIYF. The full variable domain, rest sourced from reference TRBV7-2 and TRBJ1-3, is GAGVSQSPSNKVTEKGKDVELRCDPISGHTALYWYRQSLGQGLEFLIYFQGNSAPDKSGLPSDRFSAERTGGSVSTLTIQRTQQEDSAVYLCASSLGSGAGNTIYFGEGSWLTVV.

The CDR3 DNA follows: TGTGCCAGCAGCTCCAGGGGGCTACCTAATGAAAAACTGTTTTTT. Its translation is CASSSRGLPNEKLFF. V gene TRBV7-9 combines with J gene TRBJ1-4; 8 bases line up with TRBD1. CDR3 length equals 15 residues. Looked up from germline, CDR1 is SEHNR and CDR2 is FQNEAQ (reference sequence). V lost 4 bases, J lost 3 bases, and 4 bases stayed unmatched.

The chain uses TRBV28 and TRBJ1-6; 10 nucleotides align to TRBD1. V trimming: 5 bases; J trimming: 9 bases; junction bases outside the gene matches: 7. Germline V gene sequence: CDR1 MDHEN, CDR2 SYDVKM. The CDR3 is 15 residues long. This chain's CDR3 is CASSDRGRGSSPLHF. In nucleotides, the CDR3 is TGTGCCAGCAGTGACAGGGGGCGAGGGAGTTCACCCCTCCACTTT.

The V call is TRBV11-2, the J call TRBJ2-5; possible D gene TRBD1, 5 bases. There are 15 residues in the CDR3. V was pared by 2 bases and J by 2 bases, with 12 bases between. Germline V gene data show CDR1 as SGHAT and CDR2 as FQNNGV. Written as DNA, the CDR3 is TGTGCCAGCAGCTTACGTACACGGACACAAGAGACCCAGTACTTC. Translating it yields CASSLRTRTQETQYF.

This clone has only a few counts. Other DNA sequences of this sample code for an identical CDR3. J is TRBJ2-7 and V is TRBV9, with D possibly TRBD2 on 5 matching bases. The CDR3 has 15 amino acids. CDR1 SGDLS and CDR2 YYNGEE come from the germline V gene. The V gene lost 4 bases and the J gene lost 0 bases, with 14 bases spanning the gap. The CDR3 region is CASSPQPGSSYEQYF. CDR3 nucleotides: TGTGCCAGCAGCCCGCAACCGGGGTCCTCCTACGAGCAGTACTTC.

This clone was recorded only once. The chain is built from TRBV28 and TRBJ2-5; 9 nucleotides line up with TRBD2. The germline CDR1 and CDR2 sequences are MDHEN and SYDVKM. V trimming: 6 bases; J trimming: 4 bases; junction bases outside the gene matches: 12. The CDR3 has 16 amino acids. The CDR3 DNA follows: TGTGCCAGCAGCCGTCGCGGGGGGGCGGTCGGAGAGACCCAGTACTTC. Translating it yields CASSRRGGAVGETQYF.

The V gene is TRBV21-1, the J gene TRBJ2-1; the DNA was not compared with TRBD2, the D call given in the table. TRBV21-1 is reported as a pseudogene. This CDR3 is 20 amino acids long. As DNA, the CDR3 is TGTGCCAGCAGCAAAGAAGGCCTAGCGGGGGCCCAAGCTCCATACAATGAGCAGTTCTTC. It specifies CASSKEGLAGAQAPYNEQFF.

This clone was recorded only once. This chain uses TRBV12-3 or TRBV12-4 with TRBJ1-2, with TRBD1 matching 7 bases. V shed 1 base and J 8 bases; nucleotides not matched to a gene: 4. The CDR3 contains 13 residues. The CDR3 sequence is CASSLEGAGGYTF. CDR3 in DNA: TGTGCCAGCAGTTTAGAGGGGGCGGGAGGCTACACCTTC.